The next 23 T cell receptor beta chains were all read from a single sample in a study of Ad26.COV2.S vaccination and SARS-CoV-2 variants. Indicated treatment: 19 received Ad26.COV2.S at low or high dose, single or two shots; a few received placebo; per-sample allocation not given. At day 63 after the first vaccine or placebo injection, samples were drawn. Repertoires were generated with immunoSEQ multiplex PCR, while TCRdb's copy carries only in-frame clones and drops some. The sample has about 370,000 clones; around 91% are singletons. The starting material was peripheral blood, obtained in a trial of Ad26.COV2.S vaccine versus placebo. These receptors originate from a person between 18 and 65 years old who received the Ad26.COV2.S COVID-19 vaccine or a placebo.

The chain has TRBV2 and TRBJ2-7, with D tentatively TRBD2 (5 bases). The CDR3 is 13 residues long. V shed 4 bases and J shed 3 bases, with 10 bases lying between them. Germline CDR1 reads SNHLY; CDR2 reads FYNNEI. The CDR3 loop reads CASSVYGNYEQYF. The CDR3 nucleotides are TGTGCCAGCAGTGTTTACGGGAACTACGAGCAGTACTTC. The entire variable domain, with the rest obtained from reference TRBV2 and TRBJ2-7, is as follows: EPEVTQTPSHQVTQMGQEVILRCVPISNHLYFYWYRQILGQKVEFLVSFYNNEISEKSEIFDDQFSVERPDGSNFTLKIRSTKLEDSAMYFCASSVYGNYEQYFGPGTRLTVT.

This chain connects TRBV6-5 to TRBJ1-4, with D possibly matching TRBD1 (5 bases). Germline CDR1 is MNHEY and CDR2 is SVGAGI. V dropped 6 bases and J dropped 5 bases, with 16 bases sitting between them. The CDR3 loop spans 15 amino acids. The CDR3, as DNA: TGTGCCAGCAGGGATACAGGACCCAAAAATGAAAAACTGTTTTTT. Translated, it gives CASRDTGPKNEKLFF.

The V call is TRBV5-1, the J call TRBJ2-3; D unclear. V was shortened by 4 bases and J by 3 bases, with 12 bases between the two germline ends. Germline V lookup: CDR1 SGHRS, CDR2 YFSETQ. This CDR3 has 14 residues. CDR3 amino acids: CASSADTTTDTQYF. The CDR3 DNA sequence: TGCGCCAGCAGCGCCGACACCACTACAGATACGCAGTATTTT.

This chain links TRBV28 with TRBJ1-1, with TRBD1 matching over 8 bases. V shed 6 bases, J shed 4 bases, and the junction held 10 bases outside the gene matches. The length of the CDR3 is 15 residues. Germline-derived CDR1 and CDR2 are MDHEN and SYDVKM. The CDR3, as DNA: TGTGCCAGCAGCTCCACCCGACAGGGGAGCACTGAAGCTTTCTTT. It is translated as CASSSTRQGSTEAFF. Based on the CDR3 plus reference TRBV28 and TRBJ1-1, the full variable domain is DVKVTQSSRYLVKRTGEKVFLECVQDMDHENMFWYRQDPGLGLRLIYFSYDVKMKEKGDIPEGYSVSREKKERFSLILESASTNQTSMYLCASSSTRQGSTEAFFGQGTRLTVV.

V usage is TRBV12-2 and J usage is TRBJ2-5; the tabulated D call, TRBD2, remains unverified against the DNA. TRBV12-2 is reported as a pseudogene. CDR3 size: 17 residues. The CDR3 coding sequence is TGTGCAAGTCGCCCCCGGCGGGCGGGAGCTCGGAAGAGACCCCAGTACTTC. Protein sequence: CASRPRRAGARKRPQYF.

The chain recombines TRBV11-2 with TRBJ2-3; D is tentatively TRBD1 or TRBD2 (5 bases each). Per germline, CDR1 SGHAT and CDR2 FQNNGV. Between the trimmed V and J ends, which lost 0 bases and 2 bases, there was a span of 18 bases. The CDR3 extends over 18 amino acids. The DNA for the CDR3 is TGTGCCAGCAGCTTAGACCCCTCCGGGGCGGTACCCACAGATACGCAGTATTTT. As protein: CASSLDPSGAVPTDTQYF.

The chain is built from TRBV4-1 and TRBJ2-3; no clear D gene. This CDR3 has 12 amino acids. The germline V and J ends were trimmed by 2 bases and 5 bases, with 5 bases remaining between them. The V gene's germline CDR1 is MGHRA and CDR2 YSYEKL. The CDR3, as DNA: TGCGCCAGCAGCCAAATGATAGATACGCAGTATTTT. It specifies CASSQMIDTQYF.

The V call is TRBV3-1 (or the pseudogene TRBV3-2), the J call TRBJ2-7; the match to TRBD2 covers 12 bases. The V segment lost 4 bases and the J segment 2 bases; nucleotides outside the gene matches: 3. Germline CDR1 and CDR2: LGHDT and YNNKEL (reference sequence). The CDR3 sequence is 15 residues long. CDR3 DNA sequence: TGTGCCAGCAGCCCACTAGCGGGAGGCACCTACGAGCAGTACTTC. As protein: CASSPLAGGTYEQYF.

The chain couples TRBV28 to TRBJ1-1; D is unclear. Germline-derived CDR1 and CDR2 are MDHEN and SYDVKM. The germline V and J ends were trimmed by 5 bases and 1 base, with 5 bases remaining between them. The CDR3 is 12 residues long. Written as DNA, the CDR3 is TGTGCCAGCAGTATCCCGAACACTGAAGCTTTCTTT. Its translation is CASSIPNTEAFF.

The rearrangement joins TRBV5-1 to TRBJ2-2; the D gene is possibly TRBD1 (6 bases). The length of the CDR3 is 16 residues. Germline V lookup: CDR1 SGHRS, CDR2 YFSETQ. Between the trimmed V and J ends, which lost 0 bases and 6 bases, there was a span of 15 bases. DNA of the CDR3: TGCGCCAGCAGCTTGGACCCCGGACAGACCGCCGGGGAGCTGTTTTTT. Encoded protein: CASSLDPGQTAGELFF.

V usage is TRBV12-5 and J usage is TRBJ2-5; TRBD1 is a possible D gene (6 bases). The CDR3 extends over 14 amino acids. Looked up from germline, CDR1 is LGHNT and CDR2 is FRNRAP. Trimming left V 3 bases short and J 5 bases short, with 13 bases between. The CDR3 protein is CASGFETGGETQYF. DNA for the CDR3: TGTGCTAGTGGTTTTGAGACAGGCGGCGAGACCCAGTACTTC.

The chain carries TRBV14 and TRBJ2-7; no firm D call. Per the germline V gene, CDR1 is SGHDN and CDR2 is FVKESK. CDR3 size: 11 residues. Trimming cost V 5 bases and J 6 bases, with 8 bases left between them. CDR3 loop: CASSNGPEQYF. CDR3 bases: TGTGCCAGCAGCAATGGACCCGAGCAGTACTTC.

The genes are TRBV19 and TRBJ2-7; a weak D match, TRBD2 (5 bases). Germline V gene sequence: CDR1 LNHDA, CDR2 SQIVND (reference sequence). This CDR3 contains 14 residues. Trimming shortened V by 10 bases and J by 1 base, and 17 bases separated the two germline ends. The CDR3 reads CATSRAGGSYEQYF. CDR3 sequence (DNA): TGTGCCACCTCCCGGGCCGGAGGTTCCTACGAGCAGTACTTC.

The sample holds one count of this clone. The CDR3: CASSLPGQGNYGYTF. The CDR3 DNA reads as TGTGCCAGCAGCTTACCTGGACAGGGGAACTATGGCTACACCTTC. The chain links TRBV13 to TRBJ1-2; 9 bases align to TRBD1. CDR3 size: 15 residues. The ends lost 2 bases at V and 2 bases at J; junction bases unmatched: 3. The germline V gene has CDR1 PRHDT and CDR2 FYEKMQ (reference sequence).

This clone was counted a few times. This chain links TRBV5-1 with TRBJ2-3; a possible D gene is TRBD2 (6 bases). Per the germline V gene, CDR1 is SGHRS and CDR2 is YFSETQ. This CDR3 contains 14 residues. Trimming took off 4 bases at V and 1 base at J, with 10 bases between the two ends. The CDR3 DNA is TGCGCCAGCAGCCAAGGGACTGGCACAGATACGCAGTATTTT. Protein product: CASSQGTGTDTQYF. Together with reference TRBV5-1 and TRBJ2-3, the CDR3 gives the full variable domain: KAGVTQTPRYLIKTRGQQVTLSCSPISGHRSVSWYQQTPGQGLQFLFEYFSETQRNKGNFPGRFSGRQFSNSRSEMNVSTLELGDSALYLCASSQGTGTDTQYFGPGTRLTVL.

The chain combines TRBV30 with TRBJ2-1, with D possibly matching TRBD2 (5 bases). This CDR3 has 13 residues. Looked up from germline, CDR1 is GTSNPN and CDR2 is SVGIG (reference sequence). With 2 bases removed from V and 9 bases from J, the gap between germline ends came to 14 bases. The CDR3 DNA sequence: TGTGCCTGGAGTATATCAAAGGCGGGTGAGCAGTTCTTC. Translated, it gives CAWSISKAGEQFF.

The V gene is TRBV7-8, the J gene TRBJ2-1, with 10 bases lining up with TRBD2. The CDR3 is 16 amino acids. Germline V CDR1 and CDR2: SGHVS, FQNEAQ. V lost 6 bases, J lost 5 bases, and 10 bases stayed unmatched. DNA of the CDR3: TGTGCCAGCAGGCAGGGAGCGGGAGGGCCAAACAATGAGCAGTTCTTC. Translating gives CASRQGAGGPNNEQFF. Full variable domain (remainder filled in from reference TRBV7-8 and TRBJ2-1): GAGVSQSPRYKVAKRGQDVALRCDPISGHVSLFWYQQALGQGPEFLTYFQNEAQLDKSGLPSDRFFAERPEGSVSTLKIQRTQQEDSAVYLCASRQGAGGPNNEQFFGPGTRLTVL.

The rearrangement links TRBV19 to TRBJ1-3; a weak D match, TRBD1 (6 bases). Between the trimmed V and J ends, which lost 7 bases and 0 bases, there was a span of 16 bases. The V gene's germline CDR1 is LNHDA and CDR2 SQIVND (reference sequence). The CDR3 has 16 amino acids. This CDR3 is CASTTSTGVSGNTIYF. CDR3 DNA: TGTGCCAGTACGACCTCGACAGGCGTCTCTGGAAACACCATATATTTT. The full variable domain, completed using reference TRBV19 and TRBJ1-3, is DGGITQSPKYLFRKEGQNVTLSCEQNLNHDAMYWYRQDPGQGLRLIYYSQIVNDFQKGDIAEGYSVSREKKESFPLTVTSAQKNPTAFYLCASTTSTGVSGNTIYFGEGSWLTVV.

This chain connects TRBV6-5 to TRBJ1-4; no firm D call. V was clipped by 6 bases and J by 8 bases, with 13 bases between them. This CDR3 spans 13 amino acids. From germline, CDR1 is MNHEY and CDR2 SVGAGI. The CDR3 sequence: CASRARALEKLFF. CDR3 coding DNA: TGTGCCAGCAGAGCTAGAGCACTCGAAAAACTGTTTTTT.

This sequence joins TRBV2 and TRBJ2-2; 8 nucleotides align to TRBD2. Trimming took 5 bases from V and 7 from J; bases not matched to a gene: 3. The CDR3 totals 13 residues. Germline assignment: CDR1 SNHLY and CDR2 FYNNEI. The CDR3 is CASSPSGLGELFF. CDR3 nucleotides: TGTGCCAGCAGTCCTAGCGGGCTCGGGGAGCTGTTTTTT.

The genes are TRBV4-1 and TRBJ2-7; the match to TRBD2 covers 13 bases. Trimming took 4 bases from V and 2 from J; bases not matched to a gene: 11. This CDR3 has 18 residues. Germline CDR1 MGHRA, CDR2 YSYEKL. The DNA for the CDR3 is TGCGCCAGCAGCCCTGCGAGGGGACTAGCGGGGCTCACCTACGAGCAGTACTTC. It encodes CASSPARGLAGLTYEQYF.

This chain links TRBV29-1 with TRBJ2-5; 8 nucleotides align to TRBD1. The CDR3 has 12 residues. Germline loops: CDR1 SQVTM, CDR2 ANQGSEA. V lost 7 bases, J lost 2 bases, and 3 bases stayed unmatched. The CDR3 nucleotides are TGCAGCGGATACAGGGGGCAAGAGACCCAGTACTTC. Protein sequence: CSGYRGQETQYF.

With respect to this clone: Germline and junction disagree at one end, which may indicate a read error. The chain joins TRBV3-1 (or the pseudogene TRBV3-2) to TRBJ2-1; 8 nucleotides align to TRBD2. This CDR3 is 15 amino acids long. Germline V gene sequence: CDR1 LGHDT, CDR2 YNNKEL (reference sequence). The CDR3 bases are TGTGCCCGCAGCCCGGGGGGGGCGGGAGCGGGTGAGCAGTTCTTC. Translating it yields CARSPGGAGAGEQFF.